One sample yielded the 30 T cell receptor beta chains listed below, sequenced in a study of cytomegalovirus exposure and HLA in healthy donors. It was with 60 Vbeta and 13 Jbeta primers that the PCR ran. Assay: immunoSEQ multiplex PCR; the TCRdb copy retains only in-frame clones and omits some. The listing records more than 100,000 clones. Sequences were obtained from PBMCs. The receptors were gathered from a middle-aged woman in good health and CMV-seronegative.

CDR3 coding DNA: TGCGCCAGCAGCTTGGAAAGGGGTCGGTCTCAAGCTCATGGCTACACCTTC. Its translation: CASSLERGRSQAHGYTF. This chain links TRBV5-1 with TRBJ1-2; possible D gene TRBD1, 5 bases. This CDR3 is built from 17 residues. CDR1 is SGHRS, CDR2 YFSETQ, per germline. The V and J ends lost 0 bases and 6 bases respectively, with 21 bases between them.

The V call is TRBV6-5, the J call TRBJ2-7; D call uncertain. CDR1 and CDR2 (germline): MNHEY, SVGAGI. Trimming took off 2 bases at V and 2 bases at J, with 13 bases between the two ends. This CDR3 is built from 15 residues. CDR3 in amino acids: CASSYRVAETYEQYF. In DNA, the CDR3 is TGTGCCAGCAGTTACCGAGTAGCTGAGACCTACGAGCAGTACTTC.

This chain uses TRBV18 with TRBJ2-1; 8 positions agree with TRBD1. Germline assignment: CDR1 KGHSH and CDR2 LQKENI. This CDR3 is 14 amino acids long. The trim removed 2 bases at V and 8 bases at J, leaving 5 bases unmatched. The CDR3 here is CASSPGQGADEQFF. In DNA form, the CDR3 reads TGTGCCAGCTCACCAGGCCAGGGGGCGGATGAGCAGTTCTTC.

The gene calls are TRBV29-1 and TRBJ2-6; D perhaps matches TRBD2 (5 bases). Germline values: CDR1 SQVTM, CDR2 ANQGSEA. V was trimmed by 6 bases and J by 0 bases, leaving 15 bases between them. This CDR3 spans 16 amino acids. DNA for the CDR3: TGCAGCGTCACTTTAAGAGGGCCCTCTGGGGCCAACGTCCTGACTTTC. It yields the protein CSVTLRGPSGANVLTF.

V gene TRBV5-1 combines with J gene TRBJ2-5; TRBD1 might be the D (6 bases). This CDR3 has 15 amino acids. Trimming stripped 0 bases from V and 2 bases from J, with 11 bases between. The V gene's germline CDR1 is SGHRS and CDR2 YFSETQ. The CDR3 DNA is TGCGCCAGCAGCTTGGGAAGTGACAGGCAAGAGACCCAGTACTTC. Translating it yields CASSLGSDRQETQYF.

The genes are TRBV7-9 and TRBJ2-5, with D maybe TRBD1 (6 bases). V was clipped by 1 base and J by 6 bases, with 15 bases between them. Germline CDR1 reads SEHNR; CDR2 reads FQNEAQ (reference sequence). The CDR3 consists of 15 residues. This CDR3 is CASSLEGRQGQTQYF. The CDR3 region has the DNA TGTGCCAGCAGCTTAGAGGGGCGGCAGGGGCAGACCCAGTACTTC.

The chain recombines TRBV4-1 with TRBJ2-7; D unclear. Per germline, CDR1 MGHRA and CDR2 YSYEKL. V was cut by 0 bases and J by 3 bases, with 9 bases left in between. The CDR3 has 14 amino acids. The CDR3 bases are TGCGCCAGCAGCCAAGACGCCAGGTACTACGAGCAGTACTTC. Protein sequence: CASSQDARYYEQYF.

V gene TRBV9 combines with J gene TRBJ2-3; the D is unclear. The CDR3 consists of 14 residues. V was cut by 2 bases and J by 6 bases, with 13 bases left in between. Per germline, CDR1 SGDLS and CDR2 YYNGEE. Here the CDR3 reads CASSVVPLTDTQYF. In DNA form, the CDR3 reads TGTGCCAGCAGCGTCGTACCGCTAACGGATACGCAGTATTTT.

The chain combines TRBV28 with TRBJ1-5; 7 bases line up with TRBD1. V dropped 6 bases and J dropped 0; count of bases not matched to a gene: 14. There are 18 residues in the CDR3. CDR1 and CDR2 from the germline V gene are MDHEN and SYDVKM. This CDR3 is CASRTRRTGDYSNQPQHF. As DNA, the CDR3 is TGTGCCAGCAGGACAAGACGAACAGGGGATTATAGCAATCAGCCCCAGCATTTT.

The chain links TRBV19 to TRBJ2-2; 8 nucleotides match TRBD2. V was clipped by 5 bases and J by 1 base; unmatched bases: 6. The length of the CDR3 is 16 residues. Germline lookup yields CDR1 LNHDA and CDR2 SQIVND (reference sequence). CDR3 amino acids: CASSVAGGQNTGELFF. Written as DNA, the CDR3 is TGTGCCAGTAGTGTTGCGGGGGGCCAGAACACCGGGGAGCTGTTTTTT.

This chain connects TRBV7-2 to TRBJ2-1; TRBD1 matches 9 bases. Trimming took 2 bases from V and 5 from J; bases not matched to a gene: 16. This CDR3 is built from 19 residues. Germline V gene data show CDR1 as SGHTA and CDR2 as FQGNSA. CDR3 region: CASSLNQIYRGRSHNEQFF. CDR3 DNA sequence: TGTGCCAGCAGCTTAAACCAAATCTACAGGGGGCGGTCTCACAATGAGCAGTTCTTC.

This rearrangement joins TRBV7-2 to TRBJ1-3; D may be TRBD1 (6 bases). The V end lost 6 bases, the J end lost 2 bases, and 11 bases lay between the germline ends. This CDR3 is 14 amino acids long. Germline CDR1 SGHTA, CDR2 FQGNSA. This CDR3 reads CASRFGQTGNTIYF. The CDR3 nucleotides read TGTGCCAGCAGATTCGGACAGACTGGAAACACCATATATTTT.

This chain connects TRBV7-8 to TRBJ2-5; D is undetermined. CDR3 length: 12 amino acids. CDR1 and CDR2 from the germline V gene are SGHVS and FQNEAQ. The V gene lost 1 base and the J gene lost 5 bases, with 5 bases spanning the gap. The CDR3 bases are TGTGCCAGCAGCTTAGGTCGGGAGACCCAGTACTTC. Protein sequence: CASSLGRETQYF.

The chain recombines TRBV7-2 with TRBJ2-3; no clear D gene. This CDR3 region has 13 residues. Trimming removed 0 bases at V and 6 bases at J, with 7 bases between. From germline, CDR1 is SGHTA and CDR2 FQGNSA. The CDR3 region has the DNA TGTGCCAGCAGCTTAGCGCCCCGGGATACGCAGTATTTT. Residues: CASSLAPRDTQYF.

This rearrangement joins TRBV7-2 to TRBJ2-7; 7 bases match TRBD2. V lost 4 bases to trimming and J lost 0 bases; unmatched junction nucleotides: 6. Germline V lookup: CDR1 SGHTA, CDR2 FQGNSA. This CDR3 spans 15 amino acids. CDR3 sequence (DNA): TGTGCCAGCAGCTCCGATCGGACTAGCTCCTACGAGCAGTACTTC. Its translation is CASSSDRTSSYEQYF.

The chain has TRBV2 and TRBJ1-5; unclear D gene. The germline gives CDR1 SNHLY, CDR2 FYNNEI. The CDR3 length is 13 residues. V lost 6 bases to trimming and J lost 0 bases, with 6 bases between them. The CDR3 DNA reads TGTGCCAGCAGATTCTTTAGCAATCAGCCCCAGCATTTT. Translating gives CASRFFSNQPQHF.

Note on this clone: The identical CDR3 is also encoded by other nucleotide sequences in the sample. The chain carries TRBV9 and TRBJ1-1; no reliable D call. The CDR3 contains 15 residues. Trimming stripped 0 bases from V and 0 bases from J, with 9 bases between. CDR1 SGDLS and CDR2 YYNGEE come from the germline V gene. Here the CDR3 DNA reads TGTGCCAGCAGCGTAGGTGGGCAGTTGAACACTGAAGCTTTCTTT. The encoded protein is CASSVGGQLNTEAFF. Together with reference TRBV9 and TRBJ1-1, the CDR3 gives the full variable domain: DSGVTQTPKHLITATGQRVTLRCSPRSGDLSVYWYQQSLDQGLQFLIQYYNGEERAKGNILERFSAQQFPDLHSELNLSSLELGDSALYFCASSVGGQLNTEAFFGQGTRLTVV.

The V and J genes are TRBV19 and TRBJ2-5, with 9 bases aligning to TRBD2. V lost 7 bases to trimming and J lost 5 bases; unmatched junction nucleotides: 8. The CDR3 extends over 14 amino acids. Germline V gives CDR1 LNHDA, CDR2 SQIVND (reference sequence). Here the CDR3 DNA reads TGTGCCAGTAAAAGCGGGGGGAATGGGGAGACCCAGTACTTC. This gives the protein CASKSGGNGETQYF. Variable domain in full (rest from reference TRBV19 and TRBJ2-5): DGGITQSPKYLFRKEGQNVTLSCEQNLNHDAMYWYRQDPGQGLRLIYYSQIVNDFQKGDIAEGYSVSREKKESFPLTVTSAQKNPTAFYLCASKSGGNGETQYFGPGTRLLVL.

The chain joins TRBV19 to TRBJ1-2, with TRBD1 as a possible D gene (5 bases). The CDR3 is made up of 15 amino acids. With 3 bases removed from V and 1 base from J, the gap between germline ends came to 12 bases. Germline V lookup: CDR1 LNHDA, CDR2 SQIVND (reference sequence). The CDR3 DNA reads TGTGCCAGTAGTATCGGTGGGGGGGGTAACTATGGCTACACCTTC. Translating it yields CASSIGGGGNYGYTF.

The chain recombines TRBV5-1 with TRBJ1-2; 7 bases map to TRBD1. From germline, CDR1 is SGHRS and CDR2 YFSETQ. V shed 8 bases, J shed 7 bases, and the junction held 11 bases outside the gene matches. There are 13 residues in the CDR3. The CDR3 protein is CASSTETGAGYTF. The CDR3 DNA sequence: TGCGCCAGTTCTACGGAAACAGGGGCTGGCTACACCTTC.

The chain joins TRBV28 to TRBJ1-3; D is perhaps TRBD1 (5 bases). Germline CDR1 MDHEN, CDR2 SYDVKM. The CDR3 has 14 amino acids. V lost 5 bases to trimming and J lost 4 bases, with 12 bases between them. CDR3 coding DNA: TGTGCCAGCAGTCCCGCAGGGCACGGAAACACCATATATTTT. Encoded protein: CASSPAGHGNTIYF.

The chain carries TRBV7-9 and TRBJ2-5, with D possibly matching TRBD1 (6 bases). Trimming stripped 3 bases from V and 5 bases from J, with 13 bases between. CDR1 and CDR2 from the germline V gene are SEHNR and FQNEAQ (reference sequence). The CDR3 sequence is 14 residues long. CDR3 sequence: CASSFPGARETQYF. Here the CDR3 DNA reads TGTGCCAGCAGCTTCCCAGGGGCTCGGGAGACCCAGTACTTC. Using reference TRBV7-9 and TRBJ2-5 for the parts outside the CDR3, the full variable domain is DTGVSQNPRHKITKRGQNVTFRCDPISEHNRLYWYRQTLGQGPEFLTYFQNEAQLEKSRLLSDRFSAERPKGSFSTLEIQRTEQGDSAMYLCASSFPGARETQYFGPGTRLLVL.

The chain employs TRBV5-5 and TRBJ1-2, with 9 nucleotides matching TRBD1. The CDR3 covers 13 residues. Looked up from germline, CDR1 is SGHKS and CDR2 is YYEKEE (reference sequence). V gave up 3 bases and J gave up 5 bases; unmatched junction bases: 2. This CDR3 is CASSYGTGYGYTF. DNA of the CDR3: TGTGCCAGCAGCTACGGGACAGGGTATGGCTACACCTTC.

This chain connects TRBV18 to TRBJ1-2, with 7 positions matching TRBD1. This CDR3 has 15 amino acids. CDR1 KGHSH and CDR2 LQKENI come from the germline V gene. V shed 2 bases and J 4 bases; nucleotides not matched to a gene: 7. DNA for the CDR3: TGTGCCAGCTCACCAACTCTTAGGGGGCCCTATGGCTACACCTTC. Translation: CASSPTLRGPYGYTF.

CDR3 sequence: CSARDRAAFF. DNA for the CDR3: TGCAGTGCTCGGGACAGGGCAGCTTTCTTT. This sequence joins TRBV20-1 and TRBJ1-1; TRBD1 aligns across 9 bases. CDR1 DFQATT and CDR2 SNEGSKA come from the germline V gene (reference sequence). Trimming took 5 bases from V and 10 from J; bases not matched to a gene: 2. The CDR3 is made up of 10 amino acids.

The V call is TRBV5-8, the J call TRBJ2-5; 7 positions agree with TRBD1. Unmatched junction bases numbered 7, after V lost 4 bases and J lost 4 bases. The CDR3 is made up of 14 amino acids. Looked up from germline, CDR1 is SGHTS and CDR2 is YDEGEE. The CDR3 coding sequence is TGTGCCAGCAGCCTAGGACAGGCCCCAGAGACCCAGTACTTC. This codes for CASSLGQAPETQYF.

The CDR3 DNA follows: TGTGCCAGCAGTTACCAAGGGGGCTTGAAGACCCAGTACTTC. It translates to CASSYQGGLKTQYF. The rearrangement joins TRBV6-4 to TRBJ2-5; 7 nucleotides agree with TRBD1. Trimming cost V 5 bases and J 6 bases; bases outside gene matches: 9. CDR1 MRHNA and CDR2 SNTAGT come from the germline V gene. This CDR3 contains 14 residues.

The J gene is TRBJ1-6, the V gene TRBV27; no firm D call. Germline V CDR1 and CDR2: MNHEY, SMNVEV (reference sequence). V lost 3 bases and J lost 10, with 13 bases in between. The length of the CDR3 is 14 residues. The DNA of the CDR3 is TGTGCCAGCAGTTTGGTCGGGGAGCACTCACCCCTCCACTTT. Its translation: CASSLVGEHSPLHF.

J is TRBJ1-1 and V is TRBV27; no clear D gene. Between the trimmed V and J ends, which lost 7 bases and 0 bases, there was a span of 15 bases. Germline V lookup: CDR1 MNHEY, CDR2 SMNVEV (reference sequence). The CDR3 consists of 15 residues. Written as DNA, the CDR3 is TGTGCCAGCATGGTCAACACAGTTTTGAACACTGAAGCTTTCTTT. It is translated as CASMVNTVLNTEAFF.

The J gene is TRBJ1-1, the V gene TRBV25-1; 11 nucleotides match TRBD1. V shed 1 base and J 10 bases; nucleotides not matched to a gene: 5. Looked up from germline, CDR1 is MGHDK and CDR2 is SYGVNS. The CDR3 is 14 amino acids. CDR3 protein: CASSESGTGGGAFF. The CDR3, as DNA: TGTGCCAGCAGTGAATCCGGGACAGGGGGGGGAGCTTTCTTT.